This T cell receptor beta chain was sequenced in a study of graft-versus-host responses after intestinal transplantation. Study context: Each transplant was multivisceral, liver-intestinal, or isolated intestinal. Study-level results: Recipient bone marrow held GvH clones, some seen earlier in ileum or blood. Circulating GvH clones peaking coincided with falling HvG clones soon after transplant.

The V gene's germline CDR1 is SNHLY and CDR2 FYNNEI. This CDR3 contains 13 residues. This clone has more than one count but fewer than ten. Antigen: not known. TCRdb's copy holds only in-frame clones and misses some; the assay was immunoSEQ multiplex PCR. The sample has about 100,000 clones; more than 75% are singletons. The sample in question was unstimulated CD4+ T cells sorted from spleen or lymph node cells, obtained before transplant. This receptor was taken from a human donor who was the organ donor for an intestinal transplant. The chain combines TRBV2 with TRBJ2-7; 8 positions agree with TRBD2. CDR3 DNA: TGTGCAGTTGAGCGGGGGCCTTCCTACGAGCAGTACTTC. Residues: CAVERGPSYEQYF.